The 22 T cell receptor beta chains reported below all come from one sample, sequenced in a study of shared clonotypes between healthy human individuals. Clones were sequenced by immunoSEQ multiplex PCR, and TCRdb holds only the in-frame ones, with some missing. The sample lists 2 million to 2.5 million clones, approximately 94% seen once, with around 0.13% in the top ten. The sequencing input was naive CD4+ T cells sorted from blood. Subset described: CD45RA+ positively selected. The origin of the receptors is a man aged 18 to 30 in good health.

V is TRBV2 and J is TRBJ2-3, with 7 bases identical to TRBD1. This CDR3 has 12 residues. The V gene's germline CDR1 is SNHLY and CDR2 FYNNEI. V shed 6 bases and J 5 bases; nucleotides not matched to a gene: 2. CDR3 amino acids: CASRGGKDTQYF. The CDR3 DNA reads as TGTGCCAGCAGAGGGGGCAAAGATACGCAGTATTTT.

The V call is TRBV25-1, the J call TRBJ2-7; TRBD2 might be the D (7 bases). The CDR3 sequence is 14 residues long. Germline V CDR1 and CDR2: MGHDK, SYGVNS. With 6 bases removed from V and 3 bases from J, the gap between germline ends came to 15 bases. This CDR3 reads CASRATGGLYEQYF. The CDR3 bases are TGTGCCAGCAGAGCCACCGGGGGGCTCTACGAGCAGTACTTC.

The V and J genes are TRBV30 and TRBJ2-7; 9 bases are shared with TRBD1. V was clipped by 0 bases and J by 2 bases; unmatched bases: 8. The CDR3 totals 16 residues. Germline CDR1 is GTSNPN and CDR2 is SVGIG (reference sequence). CDR3 coding DNA: TGTGCCTGGAGTGTAGGGACAGGGAGCATACCCTACGAGCAGTACTTC. The encoded protein is CAWSVGTGSIPYEQYF.

The chain links TRBV7-2 to TRBJ2-5; 15 nucleotides match TRBD2. CDR1 SGHTA and CDR2 FQGNSA come from the germline V gene. J lost 3 bases, V lost 5 bases, and 4 bases had no gene match. The CDR3 spans 16 residues. The CDR3 DNA sequence: TGTGCCAGCAGCATGGGACTAGCGGGAGGAGAAGAGACCCAGTACTTC. Residues: CASSMGLAGGEETQYF.

This chain connects TRBV7-9 to TRBJ2-1; TRBD1 matches at 7 bases. V lost 5 bases and J lost 0; bases outside the gene matches: 10. This CDR3 comprises 17 residues. Germline V gene data show CDR1 as SEHNR and CDR2 as FQNEAQ (reference sequence). CDR3 amino acids: CASSRRQGPSSYNEQFF. The DNA for the CDR3 is TGTGCCAGCAGCCGGAGACAGGGTCCCAGCTCCTACAATGAGCAGTTCTTC.

CDR3 coding DNA: TGTGCCAGCAGTTACCAGGATAGGGGCACCGGGGAGCTGTTTTTT. This translates into CASSYQDRGTGELFF. The chain joins TRBV6-6 to TRBJ2-2; D is possibly TRBD1 (5 bases). Germline V gene sequence: CDR1 MNHNY, CDR2 SVGAGI (reference sequence). The V end lost 2 bases, the J end lost 4 bases, and 11 bases lay between the germline ends. The CDR3 has 15 amino acids.

The chain is built from TRBV5-4 and TRBJ2-5; TRBD1 matches at 8 bases. V lost 4 bases to trimming and J lost 3 bases; unmatched junction nucleotides: 14. Germline V gene data show CDR1 as SGHNT and CDR2 as YYREEE (reference sequence). This CDR3 has 17 amino acids. The CDR3: CASSIQGGGQGKETQYF. The CDR3 nucleotides read TGTGCCAGCAGCATACAAGGAGGTGGACAGGGTAAAGAGACCCAGTACTTC.

The chain combines TRBV5-4 with TRBJ2-5; 7 bases match TRBD2. The CDR3 totals 16 residues. Germline V gene lookup returns CDR1 SGHNT and CDR2 YYREEE (reference sequence). V lost 3 bases, J lost 4 bases, and 12 bases stayed unmatched. The CDR3 loop reads CASSSEGRGIGETQYF. In DNA, the CDR3 is TGTGCCAGCAGCTCGGAAGGGAGGGGAATCGGAGAGACCCAGTACTTC.

The rearrangement uses TRBV9 and TRBJ1-2, with TRBD1 as a possible D gene (6 bases). The CDR3 extends over 14 amino acids. CDR1 SGDLS and CDR2 YYNGEE come from the germline V gene. V lost 2 bases to trimming and J lost 5 bases, with 13 bases between them. The CDR3 bases are TGTGCCAGCAGCGTTGGGGCAGGGGTTTATGGCTACACCTTC. It yields the protein CASSVGAGVYGYTF.

This chain connects TRBV10-3 to TRBJ1-1; 9 nucleotides match TRBD1. CDR1 is ENHRY and CDR2 is SYGVKD in the germline V gene. Trimming took 3 bases from V and 8 from J; bases not matched to a gene: 10. The CDR3 contains 15 residues. CDR3 nucleotide sequence: TGTGCCATCAGTGAAGTCGTCGGACAGGGGATAGAAGCTTTCTTT. As protein: CAISEVVGQGIEAFF.

In nucleotides, the CDR3 is TGTGCCACCTCGGGGCCTGGGACAGGAACCTACGAGCAGTACTTC. Translated, it gives CATSGPGTGTYEQYF. The chain carries TRBV19 and TRBJ2-7, with TRBD1 matching 8 bases. The CDR3 totals 15 residues. V lost 10 bases, J lost 2 bases, and 13 bases stayed unmatched. Germline values: CDR1 LNHDA, CDR2 SQIVND (reference sequence).

The J gene is TRBJ1-4, the V gene TRBV7-2; D is perhaps TRBD1 (6 bases). The V end lost 0 bases, the J end lost 4 bases, and 9 bases lay between the germline ends. The V gene's germline CDR1 is SGHTA and CDR2 FQGNSA. The CDR3 runs 15 residues. The CDR3 reads CASSLAGTINEKLFF. The CDR3 region has the DNA TGTGCCAGCAGCTTAGCTGGGACAATTAATGAAAAACTGTTTTTT. Together with reference TRBV7-2 and TRBJ1-4, the CDR3 gives the full variable domain: GAGVSQSPSNKVTEKGKDVELRCDPISGHTALYWYRQSLGQGLEFLIYFQGNSAPDKSGLPSDRFSAERTGGSVSTLTIQRTQQEDSAVYLCASSLAGTINEKLFFGSGTQLSVL.

This chain links TRBV12-5 with TRBJ1-3, with no clear D. The CDR3 sequence is 14 residues long. Looked up from germline, CDR1 is LGHNT and CDR2 is FRNRAP. V lost 7 bases, J lost 0 bases, and 10 bases lay in between. The CDR3 loop is CASAQSSSGNTIYF. The DNA for the CDR3 is TGTGCTAGTGCCCAAAGTAGCTCTGGAAACACCATATATTTT.

The chain's CDR3 is CASLPGLVGSDEQFF. CDR3 nucleotides: TGTGCCAGCTTACCGGGACTAGTGGGAAGCGATGAGCAGTTCTTC. V gene TRBV6-5 combines with J gene TRBJ2-1, with 8 positions matching TRBD2. The CDR3 has 15 residues. Germline V gene sequence: CDR1 MNHEY, CDR2 SVGAGI. The trim removed 8 bases at V and 8 bases at J, leaving 14 bases unmatched.

This chain links TRBV11-2 with TRBJ2-7; 9 bases are a match to TRBD1. The V gene's germline CDR1 is SGHAT and CDR2 FQNNGV. The CDR3 loop spans 16 amino acids. Trimming removed 6 bases from V and 2 bases from J; junction bases left unmatched: 11. CDR3 nucleotides: TGTGCCAGCAGTTTAACAGGGGGCTGGGATACCTACGAGCAGTACTTC. Its protein product is CASSLTGGWDTYEQYF.

This chain links TRBV30 with TRBJ1-4; D remains unclear. The ends were cut back, 2 bases at V and 9 bases at J, with 10 bases in the middle. This CDR3 comprises 12 residues. CDR1 is GTSNPN and CDR2 is SVGIG in the germline V gene (reference sequence). The CDR3 is CAWSSGFQKLFF. The CDR3 nucleotides read TGTGCCTGGAGTTCGGGGTTCCAAAAACTGTTTTTT.

V and J are TRBV19 and TRBJ1-1; D remains unclear. Germline V lookup: CDR1 LNHDA, CDR2 SQIVND (reference sequence). Trimming took 1 base from V and 1 from J, leaving 10 bases between them. There are 15 residues in the CDR3. The CDR3 sequence: CASSIGRVGNTEAFF. The CDR3 region has the DNA TGTGCCAGTAGTATAGGGCGGGTCGGGAACACTGAAGCTTTCTTT. The whole variable domain, remainder taken from reference TRBV19 and TRBJ1-1, is DGGITQSPKYLFRKEGQNVTLSCEQNLNHDAMYWYRQDPGQGLRLIYYSQIVNDFQKGDIAEGYSVSREKKESFPLTVTSAQKNPTAFYLCASSIGRVGNTEAFFGQGTRLTVV.

The chain has TRBV9 and TRBJ1-3, with 10 bases lining up with TRBD1. Unmatched junction bases numbered 9, after V lost 0 bases and J lost 3 bases. The CDR3 loop spans 18 amino acids. Germline V lookup: CDR1 SGDLS, CDR2 YYNGEE. The CDR3 reads CASSVAILDRGGGNTIYF. CDR3 nucleotides: TGTGCCAGCAGCGTAGCCATCCTGGACAGGGGGGGTGGAAACACCATATATTTT.

The chain is built from TRBV30 and TRBJ2-1, with 14 nucleotides matching TRBD2. CDR3 length equals 15 residues. The germline CDR1 and CDR2 sequences are GTSNPN and SVGIG (reference sequence). The junction had 4 bases not matched to a gene; V was cut back by 1 base and J by 8 bases. Here the CDR3 DNA reads TGTGCCTGGAGTGCCGGGACTAGCGGGAGCGATGAGCAGTTCTTC. It specifies CAWSAGTSGSDEQFF. Supplemented by reference TRBV30 and TRBJ2-1, the full variable domain reads SQTIHQWPATLVQPVGSPLSLECTVEGTSNPNLYWYRQAAGRGLQLLFYSVGIGQISSEVPQNLSASRPQDRQFILSSKKLLLSDSGFYLCAWSAGTSGSDEQFFGPGTRLTVL.

The chain employs TRBV10-3 and TRBJ1-2; 9 bases match TRBD1. The V gene's germline CDR1 is ENHRY and CDR2 SYGVKD. CDR3 length equals 13 residues. V shed 6 bases and J 8 bases; nucleotides not matched to a gene: 7. Here the CDR3 reads CAISLQGAAGYTF. The CDR3 nucleotides read TGTGCCATCAGCCTACAGGGGGCGGCGGGCTACACCTTC.

Regarding this clone: The same CDR3 arises from other DNA sequences in this sample as well. The chain recombines TRBV9 with TRBJ1-3; D not certain. Trimming shortened V by 0 bases and J by 0 bases, and 4 bases separated the two germline ends. Germline CDR1 is SGDLS and CDR2 is YYNGEE. The CDR3 loop spans 14 amino acids. The CDR3 loop reads CASSVGFSGNTIYF. CDR3 coding DNA: TGTGCCAGCAGCGTAGGTTTCTCTGGAAACACCATATATTTT.

This rearrangement joins TRBV28 to TRBJ2-7; TRBD2 might be the D (7 bases). V lost 6 bases, J lost 1 base, and 13 bases lay in between. The CDR3 has 14 amino acids. Germline V gives CDR1 MDHEN, CDR2 SYDVKM. The CDR3 sequence is CASRPGGRSYEQYF. Written as DNA, the CDR3 is TGTGCCAGCAGGCCGGGGGGCCGATCCTACGAGCAGTACTTC.